These 29 T cell receptor beta chains came from one sample sequenced in a study of cytomegalovirus exposure and HLA in healthy donors. PCR was performed using 60 Vbeta and 13 Jbeta primers. Profiling relied on immunoSEQ multiplex PCR, and the TCRdb table lists in-frame clones only, not all of them. The sample lists over 95,000 clones, 76% occurring once. Sequenced material: PBMCs. All receptors come from a woman aged 35 to 49 in good health and CMV-seropositive.

The chain couples TRBV6-5 to TRBJ2-3, with D possibly matching TRBD2 (6 bases). The ends were cut back, 6 bases at V and 6 bases at J, with 16 bases in the middle. The CDR3 spans 14 residues. The germline V gene encodes CDR1 MNHEY and CDR2 SVGAGI. The CDR3 DNA follows: TGTGCCAGCAGGAAGGGACTCTACGACGATACGCAGTATTTT. Translation gives CASRKGLYDDTQYF.

This clone was recorded only once. This chain links TRBV19 with TRBJ1-5, with D possibly matching TRBD1 (6 bases). The germline V and J ends were trimmed by 7 bases and 2 bases, with 12 bases remaining between them. This CDR3 contains 14 residues. CDR1 is LNHDA and CDR2 is SQIVND in the germline V gene (reference sequence). This chain's CDR3 is CASKEQGGNQPQHF. The CDR3 nucleotides read TGTGCCAGTAAGGAACAGGGTGGCAATCAGCCCCAGCATTTT.

This clone was counted between two and nine times. The V gene is TRBV7-3, the J gene TRBJ2-3; possibly TRBD2 for D (5 bases). In germline, CDR1 is SGHTA, CDR2 FQGTGA. CDR3 length: 14 amino acids. The ends were cut back, 2 bases at V and 0 bases at J, with 6 bases in the middle. CDR3 DNA: TGTGCCAGCAGCTTAGAGCGGAGCACAGATACGCAGTATTTT. Translated: CASSLERSTDTQYF.

The rearrangement joins TRBV6-5 to TRBJ2-5, with 7 positions matching TRBD2. This CDR3 spans 14 amino acids. V gave up 4 bases and J gave up 5 bases; unmatched junction bases: 7. Germline V lookup: CDR1 MNHEY, CDR2 SVGAGI. For the CDR3, the DNA is TGTGCCAGCAGTTGGTCGATCGGGAGGGAGACCCAGTACTTC. Protein product: CASSWSIGRETQYF.

V is TRBV11-2 and J is TRBJ2-7; 9 bases are a match to TRBD1. The J segment lost 1 base and the V segment lost 5 bases, leaving 15 bases of the junction unmatched. The CDR3 extends over 18 amino acids. Germline CDR1 is SGHAT and CDR2 is FQNNGV. CDR3 sequence: CASSPLTRGTGTSYEQYF. CDR3 sequence (DNA): TGTGCCAGCAGCCCATTAACGCGTGGGACAGGGACTTCCTACGAGCAGTACTTC.

This chain connects TRBV7-9 to TRBJ2-3; D is perhaps TRBD1 (5 bases). Deletions cut 5 bases from V and 9 bases from J, with 12 bases between. This CDR3 is 12 amino acids long. The germline gives CDR1 SEHNR, CDR2 FQNEAQ (reference sequence). CDR3 in DNA: TGTGCCAGCAGCGGCAGTTCAGGGACGCAGTATTTT. Residues: CASSGSSGTQYF.

The chain has TRBV4-1 and TRBJ2-1; 12 bases are a match to TRBD2. CDR1 is MGHRA and CDR2 is YSYEKL in the germline V gene. V shed 1 base, J shed 7 bases, and the junction held 2 bases outside the gene matches. The CDR3 loop spans 15 amino acids. CDR3 in amino acids: CASSQGLAGGNEQFF. The CDR3 region has the DNA TGCGCCAGCAGCCAAGGGCTAGCGGGGGGGAATGAGCAGTTCTTC.

This clone has a handful of counts. The gene calls are TRBV6-5 and TRBJ1-4; D is undetermined. The germline gives CDR1 MNHEY, CDR2 SVGAGI. The CDR3 totals 11 residues. Trimming stripped 4 bases from V and 8 bases from J, with 5 bases between. The CDR3 nucleotides are TGTGCCAGCAGTTTCGGGGAAAAACTGTTTTTT. As protein: CASSFGEKLFF.

The chain carries TRBV5-1 and TRBJ2-3; 11 bases are a match to TRBD2. After removal of 0 bases from V and 4 bases from J, the junction contained 4 bases not matched to a gene. The germline gives CDR1 SGHRS, CDR2 YFSETQ. There are 16 residues in the CDR3. CDR3 in amino acids: CASSLELAGEADTQYF. The DNA of the CDR3 is TGCGCCAGCAGCTTGGAACTAGCGGGGGAGGCAGATACGCAGTATTTT. The complete variable domain, with remaining parts taken from reference TRBV5-1 and TRBJ2-3, reads KAGVTQTPRYLIKTRGQQVTLSCSPISGHRSVSWYQQTPGQGLQFLFEYFSETQRNKGNFPGRFSGRQFSNSRSEMNVSTLELGDSALYLCASSLELAGEADTQYFGPGTRLTVL.

The count of this clone is one. This chain links TRBV2 with TRBJ1-1; 10 bases fit TRBD1. Germline CDR1 SNHLY, CDR2 FYNNEI. The junction had 4 bases not matched to a gene; V was cut back by 5 bases and J by 10 bases. The CDR3 consists of 12 residues. This chain's CDR3 is CASSPTGGTAFF. As DNA, the CDR3 is TGTGCCAGCAGTCCGACAGGGGGCACAGCTTTCTTT. Combining the CDR3 with reference TRBV2 and TRBJ1-1 gives the whole variable domain EPEVTQTPSHQVTQMGQEVILRCVPISNHLYFYWYRQILGQKVEFLVSFYNNEISEKSEIFDDQFSVERPDGSNFTLKIRSTKLEDSAMYFCASSPTGGTAFFGQGTRLTVV.

The rearrangement links TRBV19 to TRBJ1-2; D perhaps matches TRBD1 (5 bases). CDR3 length: 13 amino acids. V was pared by 3 bases and J by 3 bases, with 8 bases between. CDR1 and CDR2 from the germline V gene are LNHDA and SQIVND (reference sequence). CDR3: CASSMGRYYGYTF. For the CDR3, the DNA is TGTGCCAGTAGTATGGGGCGTTACTATGGCTACACCTTC.

The chain combines TRBV2 with TRBJ2-7, with TRBD1 as a possible D gene (6 bases). The CDR3 spans 13 residues. The V gene's germline CDR1 is SNHLY and CDR2 FYNNEI. Trimming stripped 6 bases from V and 1 base from J, with 10 bases between. This CDR3 reads CASSWGQSYEQYF. CDR3 nucleotide sequence: TGTGCCAGCAGCTGGGGGCAGTCCTACGAGCAGTACTTC.

The V and J genes are TRBV30 and TRBJ1-4; 7 bases are a match to TRBD1. The germline V gene has CDR1 GTSNPN and CDR2 SVGIG (reference sequence). The CDR3 is made up of 14 amino acids. V trimming: 2 bases; J trimming: 4 bases; junction bases outside the gene matches: 4. CDR3 DNA sequence: TGTGCCTGGAGTCCTGGACAGGTTAATGAAAAACTGTTTTTT. The encoded protein is CAWSPGQVNEKLFF.

J is TRBJ2-7 and V is TRBV25-1; 10 bases map to TRBD2. CDR3 length equals 13 residues. V was clipped by 10 bases and J by 5 bases; unmatched bases: 8. Germline V lookup: CDR1 MGHDK, CDR2 SYGVNS. The CDR3 region is CATALAGVHEQYF. For the CDR3, the DNA is TGTGCCACGGCCCTAGCGGGGGTCCACGAGCAGTACTTC.

The chain recombines TRBV7-3 with TRBJ1-5, with D possibly TRBD1 on 6 matching bases. Trimming took off 5 bases at V and 7 bases at J, with 12 bases between the two ends. From germline, CDR1 is SGHTA and CDR2 FQGTGA. The CDR3 runs to 13 residues. CDR3 coding DNA: TGTGCCAGCAGCCTTGACAGGCAACAGCCCCAGCATTTT. Protein: CASSLDRQQPQHF.

The chain is built from TRBV6-6 and TRBJ2-7; 10 bases fit TRBD1. The V and J ends lost 5 bases and 7 bases, in that order; junction bases with no gene match: 11. Germline V lookup: CDR1 MNHNY, CDR2 SVGAGI (reference sequence). This CDR3 has 15 residues. CDR3 coding DNA: TGTGCCAGCAGTACAGCCGGGACAGGGGTGCAGGAGCAGTACTTC. Its translation is CASSTAGTGVQEQYF.

The rearrangement links TRBV27 to TRBJ2-1; 12 nucleotides agree with TRBD2. Germline loops: CDR1 MNHEY, CDR2 SMNVEV (reference sequence). J was trimmed by 3 bases and V by 6 bases; bases with no gene match: 12. This CDR3 is 18 amino acids long. The CDR3 coding sequence is TGTGCCAGCAGCAGTCCGACTAGCGGGGGAGGTCACTACAATGAGCAGTTCTTC. Protein sequence: CASSSPTSGGGHYNEQFF.

The V gene is TRBV28, the J gene TRBJ2-6, with 7 bases matching TRBD2. The CDR3 extends over 15 amino acids. The junction had 4 bases not matched to a gene; V was cut back by 7 bases and J by 1 base. Germline-derived CDR1 and CDR2 are MDHEN and SYDVKM. This chain's CDR3 is CASTVGGSGANVLTF. In DNA, the CDR3 is TGTGCCAGCACTGTGGGGGGGTCTGGGGCCAACGTCCTGACTTTC.

The table lists this clone with a few counts. This sequence joins TRBV4-1 and TRBJ1-1, with D tentatively TRBD1 (5 bases). CDR1 and CDR2 from the germline V gene are MGHRA and YSYEKL. CDR3 length equals 18 residues. Deletions cut 0 bases from V and 6 bases from J, with 23 bases between. CDR3 DNA: TGCGCCAGCAGCCAAGATCGAGGTGGGGCGGATGGTCGGGCTGAAGCTTTCTTT. This gives the protein CASSQDRGGADGRAEAFF.

V is TRBV9 and J is TRBJ1-1; maybe TRBD1 (6 bases). The CDR3 sequence is 12 residues long. V gave up 5 bases and J gave up 4 bases, with 9 bases separating them. Germline lookup yields CDR1 SGDLS and CDR2 YYNGEE. CDR3 amino acids: CASRPQGTEAFF. The CDR3 bases are TGTGCCAGCAGACCACAGGGCACTGAAGCTTTCTTT.

This chain connects TRBV27 to TRBJ1-1, with D unclear. Deletions cut 6 bases from V and 1 base from J, with 12 bases between. Germline V gene sequence: CDR1 MNHEY, CDR2 SMNVEV (reference sequence). The CDR3 spans 14 residues. The CDR3 nucleotides are TGTGCCAGCAGCCAAGCTGAGGGGAACACTGAAGCTTTCTTT. Protein sequence: CASSQAEGNTEAFF.

The chain carries TRBV5-1 and TRBJ1-2, with 7 positions matching TRBD1. The J segment lost 2 bases and the V segment lost 1 base, leaving 5 bases of the junction unmatched. The CDR3 runs 15 residues. Per the germline V gene, CDR1 is SGHRS and CDR2 is YFSETQ. CDR3 in DNA: TGCGCCAGCAGCTTGATATCGACAGGGAACTATGGCTACACCTTC. Translation gives CASSLISTGNYGYTF.

The chain recombines TRBV5-6 with TRBJ1-1; D remains unclear. The CDR3 runs 15 residues. The germline V and J ends were trimmed by 0 bases and 4 bases, with 13 bases remaining between them. CDR1 is SGHDT, CDR2 YYEEEE, per germline. CDR3 loop: CASSLVLVIPTEAFF. In DNA, the CDR3 is TGTGCCAGCAGCTTGGTTTTAGTTATACCCACTGAAGCTTTCTTT.

This clone showed up just a few times. V gene TRBV6-1 combines with J gene TRBJ1-1; TRBD1 is a possible D gene (6 bases). The CDR3 has 14 amino acids. CDR1 is MNHNS and CDR2 is SASEGT in the germline V gene. The V end was cut by 5 bases, the J end by 4 bases, with 14 bases between. This CDR3 is CASSTQGWGTEAFF. The CDR3 region has the DNA TGTGCCAGCAGTACCCAGGGGTGGGGCACTGAAGCTTTCTTT.

J is TRBJ1-2 and V is TRBV6-1; a weak D match, TRBD1 (6 bases). V dropped 6 bases and J dropped 7 bases, with 15 bases sitting between them. Germline CDR1 is MNHNS and CDR2 is SASEGT. This CDR3 comprises 13 residues. The CDR3: CASSADRPSGYTF. CDR3 DNA sequence: TGTGCCAGCAGCGCGGACAGACCAAGTGGCTACACCTTC.

This clone was counted between two and nine times. This chain uses TRBV15 with TRBJ2-7; 11 nucleotides match TRBD2. With 2 bases clipped from V and 6 bases from J, the junction kept 12 bases outside the gene matches. Germline loops: CDR1 LNHNV, CDR2 YYDKDF (reference sequence). The CDR3 covers 17 residues. The CDR3 is CATSRPARLAGNLEQYF. The CDR3 DNA reads TGTGCCACCAGCAGACCAGCAAGACTAGCGGGGAACCTCGAGCAGTACTTC.

The chain is built from TRBV7-6 and TRBJ2-2, with D unclear. V was trimmed by 1 base and J by 4 bases, leaving 13 bases between them. Germline CDR1 and CDR2: SGHVS and FNYEAQ. The CDR3 contains 16 residues. The DNA for the CDR3 is TGTGCCAGCAGCTTAGTTTCCCCCTACCCCACCGGGGAGCTGTTTTTT. Its protein is CASSLVSPYPTGELFF.

The V and J genes are TRBV7-9 and TRBJ2-1, with 9 bases aligning to TRBD2. This CDR3 is built from 17 residues. Unmatched junction bases numbered 14, after V lost 4 bases and J lost 7 bases. Germline V gene sequence: CDR1 SEHNR, CDR2 FQNEAQ (reference sequence). CDR3 residues: CASSSPGLAVYKNEQFF. The CDR3 bases are TGTGCCAGCAGCTCTCCGGGACTAGCTGTCTACAAAAATGAGCAGTTCTTC.

The rearrangement joins TRBV5-1 to TRBJ2-3; TRBD2 matches 8 bases. The CDR3 runs 18 residues. The junction had 11 bases not matched to a gene; V was cut back by 0 bases and J by 2 bases. The V gene's germline CDR1 is SGHRS and CDR2 YFSETQ. The CDR3 nucleotides read TGCGCCAGCAGCTTGGCCTTTTCGGCTAGCGGGTCCACAGATACGCAGTATTTT. Protein product: CASSLAFSASGSTDTQYF. Complete variable domain (other parts from reference TRBV5-1 and TRBJ2-3): KAGVTQTPRYLIKTRGQQVTLSCSPISGHRSVSWYQQTPGQGLQFLFEYFSETQRNKGNFPGRFSGRQFSNSRSEMNVSTLELGDSALYLCASSLAFSASGSTDTQYFGPGTRLTVL.